This T cell receptor (beta chain) was identified in a study of shared clonotypes between healthy human individuals. Turning to the study itself: Three plates were used per donor for CD4 naive, three for CD4 memory, two for CD8 naive and one for CD8 memory. Study results and limitations: Relative to clonotypes present in all four donors, those not shared had lower generation probabilities.

CD4+ cells were split into CD45RA+ naive and CD45RA-negative memory subsets. Libraries were prepared by immunoSEQ multiplex PCR; TCRdb keeps only in-frame clonotypes and omits some of them. This sample carries about 2.4 million clones, around 94% of them seen once, and the ten largest clones take 0.14%. Germline CDR1 reads MGHRA; CDR2 reads YSYEKL. Trimming shortened V by 2 bases and J by 2 bases, and 8 bases separated the two germline ends. This CDR3 region has 14 residues. With regard to this clone: Its antigen remains unidentified.

The chain is built from TRBV4-1 and TRBJ2-3, with D uncertain. This sequence originates from a man younger than 30 in good health. Material for sequencing was naive CD4+ T cells sorted from blood. The subset here: CD45RA+ positively selected. The CDR3 DNA sequence: TGCGCCAGCAGCCAAATGGGGTACACAGATACGCAGTATTTT. Encoded protein: CASSQMGYTDTQYF.